This T cell receptor beta chain was identified during a study of shared clonotypes between healthy human individuals. At the level of the study: Three plates were used per donor for CD4 naive, three for CD4 memory, two for CD8 naive and one for CD8 memory. Whole-study findings and limits: Larger estimated richness was generally recorded for naive subsets relative to memory subsets. Naive CD4 clonotype sharing across a handful of donors was approximately 5%.

Germline V CDR1 and CDR2: LGHNA, YSLEER. This CDR3 has 14 residues. Trimming shortened V by 4 bases and J by 7 bases, and 17 bases separated the two germline ends. It was CD45RO-negative cells, positively selected for CCR7, that made up naive CD8 cells, with terminally differentiated effector memory CD45RA+ cells excluded. Donors included only healthy HIV-negative adults lacking recent acute infections or vaccinations. Note on this clone: Its target is unknown.

The protocol was immunoSEQ multiplex PCR, while the TCRdb copy is restricted to in-frame clones and leaves out a portion. The sample contains around 2.1 million clones, more than 85% of which appear only once. J is TRBJ2-7 and V is TRBV4-3; a weak D match, TRBD2 (6 bases). The sample was naive CD8+ T cells from PBMCs. The receptor was isolated from a man aged 18 to 35 in good health. Some clones in this sample may be carry-over from other donors' samples. DNA for the CDR3: TGCGCCAGCAGCCCTTTCGGGCTAGGAGGGGAGCAGTACTTC. Its protein is CASSPFGLGGEQYF.